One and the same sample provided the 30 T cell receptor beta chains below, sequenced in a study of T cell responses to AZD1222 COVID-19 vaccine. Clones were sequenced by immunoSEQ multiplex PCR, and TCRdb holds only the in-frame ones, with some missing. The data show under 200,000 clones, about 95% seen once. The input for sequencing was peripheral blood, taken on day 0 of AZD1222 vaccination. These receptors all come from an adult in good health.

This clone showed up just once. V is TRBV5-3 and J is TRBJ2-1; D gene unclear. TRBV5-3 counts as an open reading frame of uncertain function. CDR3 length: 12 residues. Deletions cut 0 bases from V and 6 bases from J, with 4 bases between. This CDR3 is CARSLVVNEQFF. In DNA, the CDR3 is TGTGCCAGAAGCTTGGTCGTCAATGAGCAGTTCTTC.

The CDR3 protein is CATRVNLRQFF. The CDR3 DNA follows: TGTGCCACCCGGGTTAACCTGCGGCAGTTCTTC. This rearrangement joins TRBV2 to TRBJ2-1; D is unclear. Trimming stripped 10 bases from V and 12 bases from J, with 16 bases between. The CDR3 has 11 amino acids. In germline, CDR1 is SNHLY, CDR2 FYNNEI.

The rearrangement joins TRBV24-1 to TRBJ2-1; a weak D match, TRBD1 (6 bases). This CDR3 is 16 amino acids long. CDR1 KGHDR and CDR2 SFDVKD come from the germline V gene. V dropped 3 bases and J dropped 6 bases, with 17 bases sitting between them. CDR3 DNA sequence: TGTGCCACCAGTGATACCACGGGACACCGCTTCAATGAGCAGTTCTTC. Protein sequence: CATSDTTGHRFNEQFF.

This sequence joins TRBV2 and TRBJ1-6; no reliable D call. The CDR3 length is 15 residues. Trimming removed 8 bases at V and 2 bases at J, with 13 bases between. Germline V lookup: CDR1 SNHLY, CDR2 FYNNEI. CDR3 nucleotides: TGTGCCAGCGCCGAGGGTAGAACCTATAATTCACCCCTCCACTTT. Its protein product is CASAEGRTYNSPLHF.

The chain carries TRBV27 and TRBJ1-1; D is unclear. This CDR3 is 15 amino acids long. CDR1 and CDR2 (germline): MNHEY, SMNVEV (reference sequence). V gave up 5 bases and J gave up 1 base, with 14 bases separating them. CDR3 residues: CASSNPWEGNTEAFF. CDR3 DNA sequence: TGTGCCAGCAGTAACCCCTGGGAGGGGAACACTGAAGCTTTCTTT.

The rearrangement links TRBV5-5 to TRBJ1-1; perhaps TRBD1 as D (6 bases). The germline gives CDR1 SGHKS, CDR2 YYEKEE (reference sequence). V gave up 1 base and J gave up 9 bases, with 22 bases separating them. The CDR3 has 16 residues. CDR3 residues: CASSLWGGGGWKKAFF. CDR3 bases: TGTGCCAGCAGCTTGTGGGGAGGAGGGGGTTGGAAAAAAGCTTTCTTT.

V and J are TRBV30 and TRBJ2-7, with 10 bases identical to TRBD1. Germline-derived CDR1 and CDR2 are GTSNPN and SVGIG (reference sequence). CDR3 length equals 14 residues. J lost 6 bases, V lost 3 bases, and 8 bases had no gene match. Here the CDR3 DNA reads TGTGCCTGGAGGAACCGGGACAGGGGAGGCGAGCAGTACTTC. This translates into CAWRNRDRGGEQYF. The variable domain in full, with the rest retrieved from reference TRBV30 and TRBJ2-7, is SQTIHQWPATLVQPVGSPLSLECTVEGTSNPNLYWYRQAAGRGLQLLFYSVGIGQISSEVPQNLSASRPQDRQFILSSKKLLLSDSGFYLCAWRNRDRGGEQYFGPGTRLTVT.

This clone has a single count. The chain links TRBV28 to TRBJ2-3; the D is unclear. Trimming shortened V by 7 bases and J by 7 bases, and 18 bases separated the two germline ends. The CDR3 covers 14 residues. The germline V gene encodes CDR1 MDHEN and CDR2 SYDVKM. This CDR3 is CASIRSPGPNTQYF. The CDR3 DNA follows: TGTGCCAGCATCCGGAGCCCGGGTCCCAATACGCAGTATTTT.

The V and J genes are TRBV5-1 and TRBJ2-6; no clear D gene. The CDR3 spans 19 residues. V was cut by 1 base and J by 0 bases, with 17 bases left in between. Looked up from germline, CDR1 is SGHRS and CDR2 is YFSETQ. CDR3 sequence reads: CASSLLARKVTSGANVLTF. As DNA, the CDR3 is TGCGCCAGCAGCTTGCTGGCCAGGAAGGTCACCTCTGGGGCCAACGTCCTGACTTTC.

The CDR3 DNA reads as TGTGCCAGTAGTAGGGGCAATGAGCAGTTCTTC. Encoded protein: CASSRGNEQFF. The V call is TRBV19, the J call TRBJ2-1, with unresolved D. The germline gives CDR1 LNHDA, CDR2 SQIVND (reference sequence). Trimming removed 4 bases from V and 6 bases from J, with 4 bases in between. The CDR3 has 11 residues.

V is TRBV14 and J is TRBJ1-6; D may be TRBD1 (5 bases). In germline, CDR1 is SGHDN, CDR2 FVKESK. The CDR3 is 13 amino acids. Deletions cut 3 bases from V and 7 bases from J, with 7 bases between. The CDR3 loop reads CASSQGPNSPLHF. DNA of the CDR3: TGTGCCAGCAGCCAGGGGCCCAATTCACCCCTCCACTTT.

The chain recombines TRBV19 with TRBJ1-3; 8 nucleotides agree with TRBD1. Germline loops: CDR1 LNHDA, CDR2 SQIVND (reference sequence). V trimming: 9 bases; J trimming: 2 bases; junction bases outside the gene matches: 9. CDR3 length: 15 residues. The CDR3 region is CASTTQGAAGNTIYF. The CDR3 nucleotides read TGTGCCAGCACCACTCAGGGGGCTGCTGGAAACACCATATATTTT.

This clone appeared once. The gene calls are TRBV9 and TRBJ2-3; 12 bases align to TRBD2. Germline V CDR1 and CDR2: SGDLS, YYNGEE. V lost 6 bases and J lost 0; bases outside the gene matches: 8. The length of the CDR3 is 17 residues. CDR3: CASTPTSGSTSTDTQYF. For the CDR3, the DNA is TGTGCCAGCACCCCGACTAGCGGGAGTACTAGCACAGATACGCAGTATTTT.

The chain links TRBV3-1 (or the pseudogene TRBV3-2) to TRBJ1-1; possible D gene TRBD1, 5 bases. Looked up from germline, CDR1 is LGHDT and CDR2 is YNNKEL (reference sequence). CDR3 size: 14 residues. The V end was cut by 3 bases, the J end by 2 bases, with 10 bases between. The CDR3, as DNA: TGTGCCAGCAGCCATGAGACAGCAAACACTGAAGCTTTCTTT. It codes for CASSHETANTEAFF.

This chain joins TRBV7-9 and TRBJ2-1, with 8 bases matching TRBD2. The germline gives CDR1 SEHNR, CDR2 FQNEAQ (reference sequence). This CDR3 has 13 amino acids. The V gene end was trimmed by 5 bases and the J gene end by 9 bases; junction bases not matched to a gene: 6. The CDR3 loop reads CASSRAGASEQFF. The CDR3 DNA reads TGTGCCAGCAGCCGAGCGGGGGCCAGTGAGCAGTTCTTC.

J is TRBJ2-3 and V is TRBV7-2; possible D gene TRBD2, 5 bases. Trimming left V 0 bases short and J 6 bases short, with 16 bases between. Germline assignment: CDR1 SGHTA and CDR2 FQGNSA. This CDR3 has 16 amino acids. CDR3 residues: CASSLATSVSFDTQYF. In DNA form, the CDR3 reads TGTGCCAGCAGCTTAGCTACTAGTGTGTCGTTCGATACGCAGTATTTT.

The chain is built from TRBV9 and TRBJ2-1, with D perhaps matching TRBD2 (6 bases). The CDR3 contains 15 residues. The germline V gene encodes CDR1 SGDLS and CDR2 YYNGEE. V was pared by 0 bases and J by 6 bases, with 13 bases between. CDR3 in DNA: TGTGCCAGCAGCGTAGGAACGGGAGCGGGCAATGAGCAGTTCTTC. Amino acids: CASSVGTGAGNEQFF.

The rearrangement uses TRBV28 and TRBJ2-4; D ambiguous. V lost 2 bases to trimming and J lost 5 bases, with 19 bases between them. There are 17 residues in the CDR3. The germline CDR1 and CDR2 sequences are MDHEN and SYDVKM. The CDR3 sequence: CASSLALLRSGQNIQYF. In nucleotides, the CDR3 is TGTGCCAGCAGTTTAGCCCTACTCAGGTCCGGCCAAAACATTCAGTACTTC. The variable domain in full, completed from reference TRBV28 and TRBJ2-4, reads DVKVTQSSRYLVKRTGEKVFLECVQDMDHENMFWYRQDPGLGLRLIYFSYDVKMKEKGDIPEGYSVSREKKERFSLILESASTNQTSMYLCASSLALLRSGQNIQYFGAGTRLSVL.

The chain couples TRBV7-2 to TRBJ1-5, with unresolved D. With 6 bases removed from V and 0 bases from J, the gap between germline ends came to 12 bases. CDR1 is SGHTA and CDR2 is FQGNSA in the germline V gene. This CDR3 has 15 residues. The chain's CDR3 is CASSPTAYSNQPQHF. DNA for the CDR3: TGTGCCAGCAGTCCCACCGCCTATAGCAATCAGCCCCAGCATTTT. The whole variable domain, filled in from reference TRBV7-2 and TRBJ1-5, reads GAGVSQSPSNKVTEKGKDVELRCDPISGHTALYWYRQSLGQGLEFLIYFQGNSAPDKSGLPSDRFSAERTGGSVSTLTIQRTQQEDSAVYLCASSPTAYSNQPQHFGDGTRLSIL.

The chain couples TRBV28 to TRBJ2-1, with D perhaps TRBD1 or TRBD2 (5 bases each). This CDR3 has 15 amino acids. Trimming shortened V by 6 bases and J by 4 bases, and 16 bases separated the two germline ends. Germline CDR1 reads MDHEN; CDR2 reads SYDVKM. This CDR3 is CASSHLKRGYNEQFF. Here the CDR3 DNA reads TGTGCCAGCAGCCACCTCAAGAGGGGATACAATGAGCAGTTCTTC.

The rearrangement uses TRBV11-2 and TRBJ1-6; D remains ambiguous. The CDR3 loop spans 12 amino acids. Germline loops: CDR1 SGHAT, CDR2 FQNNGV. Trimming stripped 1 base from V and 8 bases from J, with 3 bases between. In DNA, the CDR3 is TGTGCCAGCAGCTTAGGGGATTCACCCCTCCACTTT. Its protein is CASSLGDSPLHF.

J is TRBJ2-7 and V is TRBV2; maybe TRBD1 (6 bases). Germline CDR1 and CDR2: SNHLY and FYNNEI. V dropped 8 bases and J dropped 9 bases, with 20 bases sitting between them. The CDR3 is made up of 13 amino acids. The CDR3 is CASSVDRRNGQYF. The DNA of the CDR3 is TGTGCCAGCTCGGTGGACAGACGTAACGGGCAGTACTTC.

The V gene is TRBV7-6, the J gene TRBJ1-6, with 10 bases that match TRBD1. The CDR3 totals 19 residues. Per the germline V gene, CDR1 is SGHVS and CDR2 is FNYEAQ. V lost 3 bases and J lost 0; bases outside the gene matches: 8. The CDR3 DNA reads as TGTGCCAGCAGCTTGGGGGGACAGGGGTTAAGCTCCTATAATTCACCCCTCCACTTT. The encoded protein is CASSLGGQGLSSYNSPLHF.

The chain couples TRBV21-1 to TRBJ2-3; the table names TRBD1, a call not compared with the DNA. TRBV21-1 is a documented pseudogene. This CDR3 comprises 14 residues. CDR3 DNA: TGTGCCAGCGGTATTGGCCAGGACACAGATACGCAGTATTTT. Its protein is CASGIGQDTDTQYF.

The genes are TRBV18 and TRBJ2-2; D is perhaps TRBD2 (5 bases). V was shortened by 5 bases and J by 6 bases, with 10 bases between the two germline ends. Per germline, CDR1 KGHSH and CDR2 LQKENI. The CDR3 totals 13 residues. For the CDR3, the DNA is TGTGCCAGCTCAGGGAGCGGTCCCGGGGAGCTGTTTTTT. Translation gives CASSGSGPGELFF.

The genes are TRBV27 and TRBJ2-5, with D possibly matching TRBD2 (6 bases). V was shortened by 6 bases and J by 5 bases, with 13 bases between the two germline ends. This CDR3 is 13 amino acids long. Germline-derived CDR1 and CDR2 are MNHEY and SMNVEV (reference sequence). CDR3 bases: TGTGCCAGCAGCTGGAGGGCAGGGGAGACCCAGTACTTC. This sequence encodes CASSWRAGETQYF.

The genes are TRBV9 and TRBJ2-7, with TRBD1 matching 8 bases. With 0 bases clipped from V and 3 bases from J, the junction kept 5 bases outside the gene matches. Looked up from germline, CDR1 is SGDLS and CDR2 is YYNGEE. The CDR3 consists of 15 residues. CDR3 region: CASSVAPGQGYEQYF. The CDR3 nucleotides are TGTGCCAGCAGCGTAGCTCCCGGACAGGGCTACGAGCAGTACTTC.

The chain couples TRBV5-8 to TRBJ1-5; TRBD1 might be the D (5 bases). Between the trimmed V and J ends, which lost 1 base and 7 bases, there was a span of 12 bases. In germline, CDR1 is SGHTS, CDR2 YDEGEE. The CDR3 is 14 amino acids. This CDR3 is CASSLRQGRQPQHF. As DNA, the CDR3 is TGTGCCAGCAGCTTGCGGCAGGGCAGACAGCCCCAGCATTTT.

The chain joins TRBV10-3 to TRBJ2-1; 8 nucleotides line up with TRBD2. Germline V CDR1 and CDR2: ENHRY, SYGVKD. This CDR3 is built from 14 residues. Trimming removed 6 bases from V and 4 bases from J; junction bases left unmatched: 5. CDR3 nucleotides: TGTGCCATCAGCCCGGGAGGGGCTTACAATGAGCAGTTCTTC. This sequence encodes CAISPGGAYNEQFF.

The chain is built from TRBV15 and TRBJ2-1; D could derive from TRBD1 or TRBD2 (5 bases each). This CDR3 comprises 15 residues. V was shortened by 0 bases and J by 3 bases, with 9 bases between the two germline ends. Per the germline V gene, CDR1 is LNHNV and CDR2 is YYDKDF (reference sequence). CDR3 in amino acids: CATSRDQGDYNEQFF. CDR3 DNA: TGTGCCACCAGCAGAGATCAGGGAGACTACAATGAGCAGTTCTTC.